This T cell receptor (beta chain) was recorded in a study of beta chain features in type 1 diabetes. Study-level information: Age, gender and cell yields were alike across patients and healthy donors.

The investigators reverse transcribed all of the isolated RNA, so they sequenced expressed TCRB transcripts. TCRdb's copy holds only in-frame clones and misses some; the assay was immunoSEQ multiplex PCR. The sample shows roughly 450,000 clones, roughly 13% of them seen only once. Study conclusions and caveats: Naive, central memory and Treg TCRB repertoires seemed to resemble each other more closely in patients than they did in healthy donors. Researchers could not determine here whether HLA type influences TCRB rearrangement.

Regarding this clone: The target antigen is unknown.

CDR3 length: 16 residues. The V gene's germline CDR1 is MNHEY and CDR2 SVGAGI. The V and J ends lost 0 bases and 0 bases respectively, with 10 bases between them. This TCR was sampled from a man aged 30 to 39 in good health. The chain carries TRBV6-5 and TRBJ2-3; the D gene could be TRBD1 or TRBD2 (5 bases each). The specimen was naive CD4+ T cells from blood. CDR3 sequence (DNA): TGTGCCAGCAGTTACTCCGGGACCCCTAGCACAGATACGCAGTATTTT. Encoded protein: CASSYSGTPSTDTQYF.